Below, 16 T cell receptor beta chains from the same sample are listed, as sequenced in a study of blood T cells in healthy people across ages. With a J-beta primer mix and a sample-barcoded 5' primer, a second PCR ran 7 to 11 cycles. TCRdb itself ran the 5' RACE reads through MiXCR, one entry per CDR3 protein. The table shows more than 800,000 distinct CDR3 sequences, with 29% occurring only once. The sample was blood. Receptors originate from a woman aged 80 or over in good health.

This clonotype occurred many times. V usage is TRBV29-1 and J usage is TRBJ2-6; D is undetermined. CDR1 SQVTM and CDR2 ANQGSEA come from the germline V gene. The CDR3 consists of 14 residues. The V end was cut by 6 bases, the J end by 0 bases, with 9 bases between. The CDR3 DNA reads as TGCAGCGTCGCCCAGGTCTCTGGGGCCAACGTCCTGACTTTC. The encoded protein is CSVAQVSGANVLTF.

This clonotype was seen at least ten times. The rearrangement joins TRBV3-1 to TRBJ2-7; no definite D call. This CDR3 has 12 residues. V lost 1 base, J lost 3 bases, and 4 bases lay in between. Germline V lookup: CDR1 LGHDT, CDR2 YNNKEL (reference sequence). DNA of the CDR3: TGTGCCAGCAGCCAAGCGGACTACGAGCAGTACTTC. This sequence encodes CASSQADYEQYF.

The rearrangement links TRBV5-5 to TRBJ1-4; D call uncertain. Trimming removed 0 bases at V and 5 bases at J, with 17 bases between. This CDR3 is built from 17 residues. Germline V gene sequence: CDR1 SGHKS, CDR2 YYEKEE (reference sequence). The CDR3 spells CASSLEGPQLPNEKLFF. CDR3 DNA sequence: TGTGCCAGCAGCTTGGAGGGTCCACAGCTACCAAATGAAAAACTGTTTTTT.

The chain uses TRBV3-1 and TRBJ2-5; either TRBD1 or TRBD2 may fit D (5 bases each). Trimming cost V 5 bases and J 11 bases, with 27 bases left between them. Germline V gene data show CDR1 as LGHDT and CDR2 as YNNKEL (reference sequence). The length of the CDR3 is 16 residues. The DNA of the CDR3 is TGTGCCAGCAGCACCACCGGGGCTAGCAGCTACAATGAGCAGTACTTC. Protein product: CASSTTGASSYNEQYF.

V gene TRBV6-5 combines with J gene TRBJ2-7; 9 bases agree with TRBD2. The CDR3 totals 19 residues. CDR1 is MNHEY, CDR2 SVGAGI, per germline. J gave up 6 bases and V 2 bases, and 20 bases lay outside the gene matches. DNA for the CDR3: TGTGCCAGCAGTTACATATCGTCGGCTAGCGGGATCCAACACAGCGAGCAGTACTTC. It translates to CASSYISSASGIQHSEQYF.

This clonotype was seen repeatedly, ten times or more. This chain uses TRBV4-2 with TRBJ2-1, with TRBD2 matching over 14 bases. The CDR3 totals 15 residues. V was pared by 1 base and J by 9 bases, with 2 bases of the junction left unmatched. Germline assignment: CDR1 LGHNA and CDR2 YNFKEQ. The CDR3 nucleotides are TGTGCCAGCAGCCAAGGACTAGCGGGGGGGCGTGAGCAGTTCTTC. Protein sequence: CASSQGLAGGREQFF.

This clonotype was picked up many times. J is TRBJ2-3 and V is TRBV5-1; D remains unclear. The germline V gene encodes CDR1 SGHRS and CDR2 YFSETQ. CDR3 length equals 16 residues. V dropped 1 base and J dropped 4 bases, with 16 bases sitting between them. CDR3 protein: CASSLRVQGLSDTQYF. The CDR3, as DNA: TGCGCCAGCAGCTTGAGGGTTCAAGGCTTGTCAGATACGCAGTATTTT.

The table lists this clonotype with a few counts. The rearrangement links TRBV6-1 to TRBJ2-7; TRBD2 aligns across 9 bases. Germline CDR1 MNHNS, CDR2 SASEGT. This CDR3 is built from 14 residues. V was pared by 10 bases and J by 2 bases, with 9 bases of the junction left unmatched. The CDR3 sequence: CAIMSGGIAYEQYF. CDR3 in DNA: TGTGCCATCATGAGCGGGGGGATTGCCTACGAGCAGTACTTC.

This clonotype was seen repeatedly, ten times or more. The genes are TRBV7-9 and TRBJ2-6; possibly TRBD1 for D (5 bases). Germline CDR1 is SEHNR and CDR2 is FQNEAQ (reference sequence). The CDR3 has 13 amino acids. V was clipped by 8 bases and J by 1 base, with 6 bases between them. In DNA, the CDR3 is TGTGCCAGCGCAGGGTCTGGGGCCAACGTCCTGACTTTC. Protein product: CASAGSGANVLTF. The complete variable domain, with remaining parts taken from reference TRBV7-9 and TRBJ2-6, reads DTGVSQNPRHKITKRGQNVTFRCDPISEHNRLYWYRQTLGQGPEFLTYFQNEAQLEKSRLLSDRFSAERPKGSFSTLEIQRTEQGDSAMYLCASAGSGANVLTFGAGSRLTVL.

This clonotype came up many times. V gene TRBV5-1 combines with J gene TRBJ2-5; a possible D gene is TRBD1 (5 bases). CDR1 is SGHRS, CDR2 YFSETQ, per germline. CDR3 length: 15 amino acids. The V end lost 1 base, the J end lost 0 bases, and 10 bases lay between the germline ends. The CDR3 protein is CASSLSLGDQETQYF. In nucleotides, the CDR3 is TGCGCCAGCAGCTTGTCTCTAGGGGACCAAGAGACCCAGTACTTC. The variable domain in full, completed from reference TRBV5-1 and TRBJ2-5, reads KAGVTQTPRYLIKTRGQQVTLSCSPISGHRSVSWYQQTPGQGLQFLFEYFSETQRNKGNFPGRFSGRQFSNSRSEMNVSTLELGDSALYLCASSLSLGDQETQYFGPGTRLLVL.

Concerning this clonotype: The CDR3 does not close with the conserved phenylalanine or tryptophan, likely indicating a read error. Here the CDR3 DNA reads TGTGCCAGCAGCCTAATCGGGACTAGCGGGGGGTCCACAGATGCGCAGTATTCT. It encodes CASSLIGTSGGSTDAQYS. This chain uses TRBV12-3 or TRBV12-4 with TRBJ2-3, with 15 bases identical to TRBD2. This CDR3 comprises 18 residues.

The chain combines TRBV6-2 or TRBV6-3 with TRBJ1-1, with TRBD1 identical over 10 bases. The V and J ends lost 6 bases and 1 base, in that order; junction bases with no gene match: 8. The germline gives CDR1 MNHEY, CDR2 SVGEGT. This CDR3 contains 16 residues. CDR3 protein: CASRTGTGVGNTEAFF. CDR3 in DNA: TGTGCCAGCAGAACCGGGACAGGGGTGGGGAACACTGAAGCTTTCTTT.

The J gene is TRBJ1-5, the V gene TRBV9; the match to TRBD1 covers 7 bases. The germline V gene has CDR1 SGDLS and CDR2 YYNGEE. The junction had 8 bases not matched to a gene; V was cut back by 4 bases and J by 7 bases. This CDR3 spans 14 amino acids. The CDR3 DNA is TGTGCCAGCAGCCGCACAGGGGTGGGCCAGCCCCAGCATTTT. This translates into CASSRTGVGQPQHF.

Ten or more counts support this clonotype. The V call is TRBV7-2, the J call TRBJ2-3; TRBD1 aligns across 9 bases. The CDR3 length is 15 residues. CDR1 SGHTA and CDR2 FQGNSA come from the germline V gene. Trimming at V came to 6 bases and at J to 2 bases, leaving 6 bases not matched to a gene. CDR3 protein: CASRGTGRYTDTQYF. The CDR3 bases are TGTGCCAGCAGAGGGACAGGGCGATACACAGATACGCAGTATTTT.

This clonotype appeared a few times. The chain recombines TRBV27 with TRBJ2-7; D possibly corresponds to TRBD1 (8 bases). Trimming took 6 bases from V and 5 from J, leaving 17 bases between them. Germline assignment: CDR1 MNHEY and CDR2 SMNVEV (reference sequence). This CDR3 has 14 residues. Here the CDR3 DNA reads TGTGCCAGCAGGGCACAGGGGGGGGGAAACGAGCAGTACTTC. This translates into CASRAQGGGNEQYF.

To note about this clonotype: A clone one base away is much larger, so this may be a read error. The V call is TRBV12-3 or TRBV12-4, the J call TRBJ2-1; 8 nucleotides align to TRBD1. The V segment lost 5 bases and the J segment 6 bases; nucleotides outside the gene matches: 12. The CDR3 covers 16 residues. The CDR3 loop reads CASSLWTGTGGNEQFF. CDR3 bases: TGTGCCAGCAGTCTTTGGACAGGGACGGGTGGCAATGAGCAGTTCTTC.